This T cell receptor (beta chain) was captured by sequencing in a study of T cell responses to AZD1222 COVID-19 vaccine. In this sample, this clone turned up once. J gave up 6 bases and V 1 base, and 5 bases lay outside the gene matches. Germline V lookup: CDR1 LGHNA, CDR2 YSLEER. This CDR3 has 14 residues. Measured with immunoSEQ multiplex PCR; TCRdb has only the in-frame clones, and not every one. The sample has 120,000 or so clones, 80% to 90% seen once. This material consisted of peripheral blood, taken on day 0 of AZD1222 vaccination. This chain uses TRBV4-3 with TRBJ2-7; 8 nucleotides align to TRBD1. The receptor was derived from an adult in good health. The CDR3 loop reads CASSQVDRVGEQYF. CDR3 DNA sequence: TGCGCCAGCAGCCAAGTGGACAGGGTGGGCGAGCAGTACTTC.